Many counts were recorded for the clone carrying this T cell receptor (beta chain). Its antigen is as yet unknown. This sample stems from a study of T cell repertoires in cytomegalovirus infection. TCRdb itself ran the reads through MiXCR, one entry per CDR3 protein. This table holds some 450,000 distinct CDR3 sequences, about 33% found once. The CDR3 is 17 amino acids. Germline V gene sequence: CDR1 SGHTA, CDR2 FQGNSA. V was shortened by 1 base and J by 2 bases, with 17 bases between the two germline ends. Study-level findings and limits: Summed frequency of shared TCR beta families picked out CMV carriers who also had the relevant HLA. Ex vivo responses were dominated by HLA-C-restricted CMV-specific TCR beta clonotypes.

The source of this sequence is a human donor in good health (CMV status not recorded). Some clones in this sample may be carry-over from other donors' samples. The sample consisted of PBMCs. This rearrangement joins TRBV7-2 to TRBJ1-2; D gene ambiguous. The CDR3 is CASSLGVSEEFNYGYTF. The CDR3 DNA reads TGTGCCAGCAGCTTAGGAGTGTCGGAAGAGTTCAACTATGGCTACACCTTC.